Presented here are 3 T cell receptor beta chains from one specimen sequenced in a study of cytomegalovirus exposure and HLA in healthy donors. With 60 Vbeta and 13 Jbeta primers, the PCR was carried out. Repertoires were generated with immunoSEQ multiplex PCR, while TCRdb's copy carries only in-frame clones and drops some. This repertoire shows approximately 160,000 clones, 60% to 80% found once; its top ten account for over 2.5%. Source material: PBMCs. These receptors were collected from a woman aged 40 to 50 in good health and CMV-seropositive.

Details on this clone: The same CDR3 also results from other DNA sequences found in this sample. The chain carries TRBV7-9 and TRBJ2-3; D unclear. Trimming cost V 0 bases and J 0 bases, with 4 bases left between them. The CDR3 is 14 amino acids. The germline V gene has CDR1 SEHNR and CDR2 FQNEAQ (reference sequence). DNA of the CDR3: TGTGCCAGCAGCTTAGCCGGGAGCACAGATACGCAGTATTTT. Its translation is CASSLAGSTDTQYF. The complete variable domain, with remaining parts taken from reference TRBV7-9 and TRBJ2-3, reads DTGVSQNPRHKITKRGQNVTFRCDPISEHNRLYWYRQTLGQGPEFLTYFQNEAQLEKSRLLSDRFSAERPKGSFSTLEIQRTEQGDSAMYLCASSLAGSTDTQYFGPGTRLTVL.

V usage is TRBV30 and J usage is TRBJ1-2; 10 bases line up with TRBD1. With 4 bases clipped from V and 6 bases from J, the junction kept 5 bases outside the gene matches. In germline, CDR1 is GTSNPN, CDR2 SVGIG (reference sequence). The CDR3 length is 13 residues. As DNA, the CDR3 is TGTGCCTGGACTCCCGGGACAGGGGATGGCTACACCTTC. Protein sequence: CAWTPGTGDGYTF.

In its sample, this clone was seen once. The gene calls are TRBV7-9 and TRBJ2-5; no clear D gene. Germline V gene sequence: CDR1 SEHNR, CDR2 FQNEAQ (reference sequence). This CDR3 comprises 16 residues. V was clipped by 3 bases and J by 2 bases, with 16 bases between them. This CDR3 is CASSFIVVGGQETQYF. The DNA of the CDR3 is TGTGCCAGCAGCTTTATAGTTGTTGGCGGACAAGAGACCCAGTACTTC. The full variable domain, with the rest looked up from reference TRBV7-9 and TRBJ2-5, is DTGVSQNPRHKITKRGQNVTFRCDPISEHNRLYWYRQTLGQGPEFLTYFQNEAQLEKSRLLSDRFSAERPKGSFSTLEIQRTEQGDSAMYLCASSFIVVGGQETQYFGPGTRLLVL.